A single sample is the source of the 16 T cell receptor beta chains below, sequenced in a study of control samples from healthy donors and cancer patients. Libraries were prepared by immunoSEQ multiplex PCR; TCRdb keeps only in-frame clonotypes and omits some of them. The sample records more than 75,000 clones, around three quarters being singletons. The source material was blood. These receptor sequences come from a woman in her 30s in good health.

In regard to this clone: The sample contains more than one DNA sequence encoding this CDR3. The rearrangement joins TRBV12-3 or TRBV12-4 to TRBJ1-1; D not resolved. The CDR3 loop spans 13 amino acids. The germline V and J ends were trimmed by 2 bases and 1 base, with 5 bases remaining between them. The CDR3 sequence is CASSLRENTEAFF. In DNA, the CDR3 is TGTGCCAGCAGTTTAAGGGAGAACACTGAAGCTTTCTTT.

The chain couples TRBV15 to TRBJ2-3; TRBD2 aligns across 8 bases. The CDR3 is made up of 17 amino acids. V shed 2 bases, J shed 2 bases, and the junction held 9 bases outside the gene matches. CDR1 is LNHNV, CDR2 YYDKDF, per germline (reference sequence). The CDR3 nucleotides are TGTGCCACCAGCAGACCACCGGGAGGGTCCGACACAGATACGCAGTATTTT. As protein: CATSRPPGGSDTDTQYF.

The chain carries TRBV4-2 and TRBJ1-5; D not resolved. Per the germline V gene, CDR1 is LGHNA and CDR2 is YNFKEQ. The CDR3 is 15 residues long. The V gene lost 0 bases and the J gene lost 7 bases, with 13 bases spanning the gap. The CDR3 region is CASSQEVGGNQPQHF. The CDR3 DNA is TGTGCCAGCAGCCAAGAAGTCGGAGGGAACCAGCCCCAGCATTTT.

V gene TRBV5-1 combines with J gene TRBJ2-7, with 7 positions matching TRBD1. With V trimmed by 3 bases and J by 5 bases, 11 bases remained unmatched. Germline CDR1 and CDR2: SGHRS and YFSETQ. The CDR3 is 15 residues long. This CDR3 reads CASSSRQGVVHEQYF. CDR3 DNA sequence: TGCGCCAGCAGCTCCAGACAGGGCGTGGTCCACGAGCAGTACTTC.

This chain links TRBV12-5 with TRBJ2-5; 7 bases are a match to TRBD1. The CDR3 covers 14 residues. CDR1 is LGHNT, CDR2 FRNRAP, per germline. J was trimmed by 3 bases and V by 2 bases; bases with no gene match: 3. CDR3 nucleotides: TGTGCTAGTGGTTTGCGGGACAGCGAAGAGACCCAGTACTTC. It codes for CASGLRDSEETQYF.

This chain joins TRBV6-6 and TRBJ1-6; 8 nucleotides align to TRBD1. Trimming cost V 4 bases and J 7 bases; bases outside gene matches: 6. Germline lookup yields CDR1 MNHNY and CDR2 SVGAGI (reference sequence). The CDR3 has 15 residues. Written as DNA, the CDR3 is TGTGCCAGCAGTTGGGGGACAGGTCGCAATTCACCCCTCCACTTT. This codes for CASSWGTGRNSPLHF.

V and J are TRBV4-3 and TRBJ1-6; TRBD1 aligns across 10 bases. The CDR3 totals 17 residues. V dropped 2 bases and J dropped 10; count of bases not matched to a gene: 11. Germline-derived CDR1 and CDR2 are LGHNA and YSLEER. The CDR3 loop is CASSQFATGGLRSPLHF. The CDR3, as DNA: TGCGCCAGCAGCCAATTCGCGACAGGGGGCTTACGATCACCCCTCCACTTT.

The CDR3 sequence: CSVEAGPEKLFF. CDR3 bases: TGCAGCGTTGAAGCAGGTCCCGAAAAACTGTTTTTT. J is TRBJ1-4 and V is TRBV29-1; no firm D call. Trimming pared 1 base from V and 8 bases from J, leaving 8 bases between. Germline V lookup: CDR1 SQVTM, CDR2 ANQGSEA. CDR3 size: 12 residues.

V gene TRBV6-2 or TRBV6-3 combines with J gene TRBJ1-1; the match to TRBD1 covers 9 bases. Germline V gives CDR1 MNHEY, CDR2 SVGEGT. The CDR3 is made up of 14 amino acids. J lost 5 bases, V lost 6 bases, and 7 bases had no gene match. CDR3 loop: CASSPTGGMTEAFF. The CDR3 DNA sequence: TGTGCCAGCAGCCCGACAGGGGGAATGACTGAAGCTTTCTTT.

V usage is TRBV24-1 and J usage is TRBJ2-7, with D perhaps being TRBD1 or TRBD2 (5 bases each). The CDR3 contains 16 residues. Germline V gene sequence: CDR1 KGHDR, CDR2 SFDVKD. V lost 3 bases to trimming and J lost 2 bases, with 16 bases between them. CDR3 amino acids: CATSDTSGTTAYEQYF. DNA of the CDR3: TGTGCCACCAGTGATACCTCCGGGACCACCGCCTACGAGCAGTACTTC.

The CDR3 DNA reads as TGTGCCAGCAGCCCAGGGGGTGGCTACGAGCAGTACTTC. This codes for CASSPGGGYEQYF. V usage is TRBV7-3 and J usage is TRBJ2-7, with 7 bases fitting TRBD1. The germline CDR1 and CDR2 sequences are SGHTA and FQGTGA. J lost 3 bases, V lost 5 bases, and 4 bases had no gene match. CDR3 size: 13 residues.

CDR3 sequence (DNA): TGTGCCAGCAGCTCACGGGACAGGGGATATGGCTACACCTTC. Its protein product is CASSSRDRGYGYTF. This chain uses TRBV5-4 with TRBJ1-2, with 10 bases aligning to TRBD1. CDR3 size: 14 residues. The V gene's germline CDR1 is SGHNT and CDR2 YYREEE (reference sequence). Trimming at V came to 3 bases and at J to 5 bases, leaving 4 bases not matched to a gene.

The table lists this clone with a few counts. The gene calls are TRBV7-2 and TRBJ2-5; D assignment may be TRBD1 or TRBD2 (5 bases each). The V gene's germline CDR1 is SGHTA and CDR2 FQGNSA. V lost 1 base to trimming and J lost 5 bases, with 14 bases between them. The CDR3 runs to 15 residues. The CDR3 loop is CASSLEWGSRETQYF. CDR3 sequence (DNA): TGTGCCAGCAGCTTAGAGTGGGGGAGCAGGGAGACCCAGTACTTC.

The V gene is TRBV3-1 (or the pseudogene TRBV3-2), the J gene TRBJ1-1, with D tentatively TRBD1 (6 bases). Germline CDR1 reads LGHDT; CDR2 reads YNNKEL (reference sequence). V was cut by 4 bases and J by 8 bases, with 17 bases left in between. The CDR3 sequence is 14 residues long. Here the CDR3 DNA reads TGTGCCAGCAGCCGGAAAGGGGGAGCACCCGAAGCTTTCTTT. Amino acids: CASSRKGGAPEAFF.

This chain uses TRBV5-4 with TRBJ1-1; no reliable D call. V lost 4 bases and J 0 bases, leaving 10 bases between the germline ends. Germline lookup yields CDR1 SGHNT and CDR2 YYREEE (reference sequence). The CDR3 runs 14 residues. The CDR3 loop reads CASSPAQVNTEAFF. Here the CDR3 DNA reads TGTGCCAGCAGCCCGGCCCAGGTGAACACTGAAGCTTTCTTT.

This clone was picked up a small number of times. The V and J genes are TRBV19 and TRBJ1-2; the D is unclear. Trimming left V 8 bases short and J 6 bases short, with 4 bases between. Germline loops: CDR1 LNHDA, CDR2 SQIVND (reference sequence). This CDR3 has 9 amino acids. CDR3 protein: CASGDGYTF. CDR3 DNA sequence: TGTGCCAGTGGTGATGGCTACACCTTC.